The rows below give T cell receptor beta chains drawn from one sample of a study of T cell responses to AZD1222 COVID-19 vaccine. Here immunoSEQ multiplex PCR was the method, and the copy in TCRdb shows in-frame clones only, minus some. Here the sample spans roughly 190,000 clones, over 85% being singletons. The source was peripheral blood, collected on day 0 of AZD1222 vaccination. Every receptor here comes from an adult in good health. CDR3s include the opening cysteine and the closing phenylalanine or tryptophan. D genes are given only for firm matches. Expanded clones are given a class, and other clones once, few, many or no size at all.

D	size	V	J	DNA	CDR3
TRBD2	NA	TRBV18	TRBJ2-1	TGTGCCAGCTCACCACAAGCACCCTTTAGCGGGATACGGGAAAGGTTCTTC	CASSPQAPFSGIRERFF
TRBD1	few	TRBV6-5	TRBJ1-1	TGTGCCAGCATCCAGGGGGGAACTGAAGCTTTCTTT	CASIQGGTEAFF
TRBD2	NA	TRBV5-1	TRBJ2-1	TGCGCCAGCAGCTTGGGGCCGGCGGTAGCGGGCTCAACCTACAATGAGCAGTTCTTC	CASSLGPAVAGSTYNEQFF
NA	few	TRBV3-1/TRBV3-2	TRBJ1-1	TGTGCCAGCAGCCAAGGGACAGATGAAGCTTTCTTT	CASSQGTDEAFF
NA	NA	TRBV19	TRBJ2-1	TGTGCCAGTAGTATAGATGGAGGGCTCAGTAGTGAGCAGTTCTTC	CASSIDGGLSSEQFF
NA	NA	TRBV5-4	TRBJ2-2	TGTGCCAGCAGCTTGAGGCAGGGGATCGGGGAGCTGTTTTTT	CASSLRQGIGELFF
NA	once	TRBV6-2/TRBV6-3	TRBJ1-3	TGTGCCAGCAGTCCAAGTACATCTGGAAACACCATATATTTT	CASSPSTSGNTIYF
NA	NA	TRBV19	TRBJ2-5	TGTGCCAGTAGTTCGGGACTCGCGCAAGAGACCCAGTACTTC	CASSSGLAQETQYF
NA	NA	TRBV27	TRBJ1-1	TGTGCCAGCAGGGGAAACACTGAAGCTTTCTTT	CASRGNTEAFF
NA	NA	TRBV21-1	TRBJ2-3	TGTGCCAGCAGCAAAGTGAAGCGGGAGTATAGAGATACGCAGTATTTT	CASSKVKREYRDTQYF
TRBD1	NA	TRBV5-4	TRBJ1-1	TGTGCCAGCAGGGGACAGGGGGCGGGCACTGAAGCTTTCTTT	CASRGQGAGTEAFF
NA	NA	TRBV10-1	TRBJ2-3	TGCGCCAGCAGTGACAGCACCTCCTCCGGAGATACGCAGTATTTT	CASSDSTSSGDTQYF